The following is a T cell receptor (beta chain) sequence with its context. CDR1 is KGHSH and CDR2 is LQKENI in the germline V gene. The germline V and J ends were trimmed by 3 bases and 0 bases, with 12 bases remaining between them. The CDR3 consists of 16 residues. This record comes from a study of T cell changes during pregnancy in multiple sclerosis. The table came from immunoSEQ multiplex PCR; TCRdb's copy has only in-frame clones and leaves some out. The data contain roughly 38,000 clones, 90% of them singletons. The chain uses TRBV18 and TRBJ2-4; D is perhaps TRBD1 (6 bases). The source of this sequence is a female donor in good health, enrolled as a control in a pregnancy study. This specimen consisted of peripheral blood, obtained in the third trimester of pregnancy. The CDR3 reads CASSPRQVLAKNIQYF. The CDR3 bases are TGTGCCAGCTCACCTCGACAGGTGCTAGCCAAAAACATTCAGTACTTC.